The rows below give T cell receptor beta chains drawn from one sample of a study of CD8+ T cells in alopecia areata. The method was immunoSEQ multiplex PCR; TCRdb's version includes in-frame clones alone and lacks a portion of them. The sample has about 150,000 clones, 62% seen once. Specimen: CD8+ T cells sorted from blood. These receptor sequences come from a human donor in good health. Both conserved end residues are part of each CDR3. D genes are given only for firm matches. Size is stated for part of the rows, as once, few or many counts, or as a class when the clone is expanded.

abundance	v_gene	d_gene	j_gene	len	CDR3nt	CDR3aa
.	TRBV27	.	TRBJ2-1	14	TGTGCCAGCAGTTTCGGCAGCACTTACAATGAGCAGTTCTTC	CASSFGSTYNEQFF
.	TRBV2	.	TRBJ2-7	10	TGTGCCAGCAGTGGAAACGAGCAGTACTTC	CASSGNEQYF
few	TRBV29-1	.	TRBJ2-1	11	TGCAGCGTTCCCGGGTACAATGAGCAGTTCTTC	CSVPGYNEQFF
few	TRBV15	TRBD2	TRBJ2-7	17	TGTGCCACCAGCCCCGCCGGGACTAGCGGGAGCGGGGACGAGCAGTACTTC	CATSPAGTSGSGDEQYF
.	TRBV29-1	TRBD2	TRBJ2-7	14	TGCAGCGTTGAATCTAGCGGGAGCTCCTACGAGCAGTACTTC	CSVESSGSSYEQYF
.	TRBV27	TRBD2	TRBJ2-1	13	TGTGCCAGCGGGACTAGCGGGTACAATGAGCAGTTCTTC	CASGTSGYNEQFF
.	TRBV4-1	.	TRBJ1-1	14	TGCGCCAGCAGCCAAGTGTTGGGGGCGCCTGAAGCTTTCTTT	CASSQVLGAPEAFF
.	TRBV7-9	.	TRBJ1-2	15	TGTGCCAGCAGCTTAGGCGGCCGACAGGCGGGTGGCTACACCTTC	CASSLGGRQAGGYTF
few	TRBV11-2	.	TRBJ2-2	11	TGTGCCAGCAGCGCCACCGGGGAGCTGTTTTTT	CASSATGELFF
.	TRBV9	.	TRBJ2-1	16	TGTGCCAGCAGCGATAACGAGGGGCGACCTTACAATGAGCAGTTCTTC	CASSDNEGRPYNEQFF
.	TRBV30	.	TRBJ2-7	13	TGTGCCTGCTATGACGGGTCCTCCTACGAGCAGTACTTC	CACYDGSSYEQYF
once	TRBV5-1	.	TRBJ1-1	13	TGCGCCAGCAGCGTGGACAGAACAACTGAAGCTTTCTTT	CASSVDRTTEAFF
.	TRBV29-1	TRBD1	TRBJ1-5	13	TGCAGCGCTGGGACAGATAGCAATCAGCCCCAGCATTTT	CSAGTDSNQPQHF
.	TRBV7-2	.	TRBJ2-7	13	TGTGCCAGTGGACGGTCTTTTTACTACGAGCAGTACTTC	CASGRSFYYEQYF
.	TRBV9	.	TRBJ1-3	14	TGTGCCAGCAGCGTTCCCGACGGTGGAAACACCATATATTTT	CASSVPDGGNTIYF
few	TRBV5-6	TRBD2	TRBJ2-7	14	TGTGCCAGCAGCTCCGGACTAGAGTACTACGAGCAGTACTTC	CASSSGLEYYEQYF
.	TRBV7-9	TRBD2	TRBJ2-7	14	TGTGCCAGCAGCCCATCGACTAGCGGGTACGAGCAGTACTTC	CASSPSTSGYEQYF
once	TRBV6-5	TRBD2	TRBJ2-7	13	TGTGCCAGCACGAGCGGGAGCACCTACGAGCAGTACTTC	CASTSGSTYEQYF
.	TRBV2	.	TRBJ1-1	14	TGTGCCAGCAGTGCAGATATCATGAACACTGAAGCTTTCTTT	CASSADIMNTEAFF
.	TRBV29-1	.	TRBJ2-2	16	TGCAGCGTTGAAGACCCCCAGGGGGGAGACACCGGGGAGCTGTTTTTT	CSVEDPQGGDTGELFF
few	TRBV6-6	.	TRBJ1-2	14	TGTGCCACCGGTTCTGGCAGGGGAAACTATGGCTACACCTTC	CATGSGRGNYGYTF
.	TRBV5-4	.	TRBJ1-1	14	TGTGCCAGCAGCTTGGTAGCGGGGGGCACTGAAGCTTTCTTT	CASSLVAGGTEAFF
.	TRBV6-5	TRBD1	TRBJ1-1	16	TGTGCCAGCAGTTACTTAGGACAGGGACTGAACACTGAAGCTTTCTTT	CASSYLGQGLNTEAFF
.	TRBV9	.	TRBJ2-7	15	TGTGCCAGCAGCGCCCGGAGAGCTGTTAGCTACGAGCAGTACTTC	CASSARRAVSYEQYF